What follows are 19 T cell receptor beta chains derived from one specimen sequenced in a study of cytomegalovirus exposure and HLA in healthy donors. The PCR used 60 Vbeta and 13 Jbeta primers. Data came from immunoSEQ multiplex PCR; TCRdb stores just in-frame clones and leaves some out. The sample comprises around 120,000 clones, 70% to 80% of which are singletons, and about 3% rests with the top ten. Sequenced input: PBMCs. The receptors were gathered from a human donor in good health.

This chain joins TRBV29-1 and TRBJ2-3; maybe TRBD1 (6 bases). Germline values: CDR1 SQVTM, CDR2 ANQGSEA. Trimming took off 7 bases at V and 3 bases at J, with 20 bases between the two ends. This CDR3 has 15 residues. This CDR3 is CSARLTGKITDTQYF. CDR3 coding DNA: TGCAGCGCCCGCCTTACAGGGAAAATAACAGATACGCAGTATTTT.

The chain combines TRBV7-2 with TRBJ2-7; the D is unclear. The V gene's germline CDR1 is SGHTA and CDR2 FQGNSA. CDR3 length equals 14 residues. The ends were cut back, 1 base at V and 1 base at J, with 8 bases in the middle. The CDR3 DNA sequence: TGTGCCAGCAGCTTAGATCTAGGTTCCTACGAGCAGTACTTC. Translation: CASSLDLGSYEQYF. The entire variable domain, with the rest obtained from reference TRBV7-2 and TRBJ2-7, is as follows: GAGVSQSPSNKVTEKGKDVELRCDPISGHTALYWYRQSLGQGLEFLIYFQGNSAPDKSGLPSDRFSAERTGGSVSTLTIQRTQQEDSAVYLCASSLDLGSYEQYFGPGTRLTVT.

As concerns this clone: The junction differs from germline at one of its ends, possibly a read error. The chain links TRBV7-9 to TRBJ2-3, with TRBD1 matching 8 bases. This CDR3 has 16 amino acids. CDR1 and CDR2 from the germline V gene are SEHNR and FQNEAQ (reference sequence). CDR3 loop: CSSGRRETGATDTQYF. CDR3 bases: TGTTCCAGCGGTCGTCGTGAGACAGGGGCCACAGATACGCAGTATTTT.

The chain employs TRBV5-1 and TRBJ2-3; D is unresolved. The CDR3 has 13 residues. V lost 0 bases and J 6 bases, leaving 8 bases between the germline ends. Germline assignment: CDR1 SGHRS and CDR2 YFSETQ. The CDR3 DNA reads as TGCGCCAGCAGCTTGGGGTTCGGGGATACGCAGTATTTT. It specifies CASSLGFGDTQYF.

The J gene is TRBJ2-1, the V gene TRBV28, with 10 bases identical to TRBD1. The CDR3 is 15 residues long. In germline, CDR1 is MDHEN, CDR2 SYDVKM. The V and J ends lost 5 bases and 10 bases, in that order; junction bases with no gene match: 11. The CDR3 loop is CASSMTGGTIREQFF. CDR3 sequence (DNA): TGTGCCAGCAGTATGACAGGGGGCACAATTCGGGAGCAGTTCTTC. The full variable domain, completed using reference TRBV28 and TRBJ2-1, is DVKVTQSSRYLVKRTGEKVFLECVQDMDHENMFWYRQDPGLGLRLIYFSYDVKMKEKGDIPEGYSVSREKKERFSLILESASTNQTSMYLCASSMTGGTIREQFFGPGTRLTVL.

The chain joins TRBV2 to TRBJ1-3; D is undetermined. The CDR3 is made up of 14 amino acids. The germline CDR1 and CDR2 sequences are SNHLY and FYNNEI. V dropped 6 bases and J dropped 0 bases, with 9 bases sitting between them. The CDR3 nucleotides read TGTGCCAGCAGGGCCGTTGGCTCTGGAAACACCATATATTTT. This codes for CASRAVGSGNTIYF.

This chain links TRBV9 with TRBJ1-4; perhaps TRBD1 as D (5 bases). Trimming left V 4 bases short and J 8 bases short, with 15 bases between. The CDR3 totals 14 residues. Germline CDR1 SGDLS, CDR2 YYNGEE. CDR3 loop: CASSLGGGREKLFF. CDR3 DNA: TGTGCCAGCAGCCTCGGGGGGGGACGGGAAAAACTGTTTTTT.

The chain employs TRBV6-6 and TRBJ2-1, with a weak D call TRBD2 (5 bases). This CDR3 contains 14 residues. Germline V lookup: CDR1 MNHNY, CDR2 SVGAGI (reference sequence). V dropped 7 bases and J dropped 3 bases, with 13 bases sitting between them. CDR3 in DNA: TGTGCCAGCAACCTAGGACTGAACTACAATGAGCAGTTCTTC. It is translated as CASNLGLNYNEQFF.

The genes are TRBV6-6 and TRBJ2-3, with D possibly matching TRBD2 (7 bases). Germline CDR1 reads MNHNY; CDR2 reads SVGAGI (reference sequence). CDR3 length: 13 amino acids. Trimming left V 7 bases short and J 6 bases short, with 14 bases between. The CDR3 DNA reads as TGTGCCAGCAAGAAGGGGGGGTGGGATACGCAGTATTTT. This encodes CASKKGGWDTQYF.

This clone was counted between two and nine times. The CDR3 protein is CASSRQGPGHSGANVLTF. The DNA of the CDR3 is TGTGCCAGCAGCCGACAGGGTCCCGGGCACTCTGGGGCCAACGTCCTGACTTTC. V is TRBV7-3 and J is TRBJ2-6; TRBD1 agrees at 7 bases. Looked up from germline, CDR1 is SGHTA and CDR2 is FQGTGA. The CDR3 covers 18 residues. V gave up 5 bases and J gave up 0 bases; unmatched junction bases: 10.

The V and J genes are TRBV19 and TRBJ2-7; possibly TRBD1 for D (7 bases). The CDR3 sequence is 14 residues long. Germline loops: CDR1 LNHDA, CDR2 SQIVND (reference sequence). V was pared by 8 bases and J by 2 bases, with 16 bases between. In DNA, the CDR3 is TGTGCCAGTGGGCGGGACAGCTTTACCTACGAGCAGTACTTC. Its protein product is CASGRDSFTYEQYF.

The rearrangement uses TRBV28 and TRBJ1-2; D may be TRBD1 (5 bases). The CDR3 length is 13 residues. Between the trimmed V and J ends, which lost 6 bases and 5 bases, there was a span of 13 bases. Per germline, CDR1 MDHEN and CDR2 SYDVKM. The CDR3 sequence is CASRRAGVYGYTF. As DNA, the CDR3 is TGTGCCAGCAGACGAGCGGGGGTTTATGGCTACACCTTC.

The genes are TRBV28 and TRBJ1-1; TRBD1 agrees at 11 bases. The CDR3 covers 15 residues. CDR1 MDHEN and CDR2 SYDVKM come from the germline V gene. V trimming: 3 bases; J trimming: 4 bases; junction bases outside the gene matches: 4. In nucleotides, the CDR3 is TGTGCCAGCAGTTTTAAGGGACAGGGGGGCACTGAAGCTTTCTTT. This encodes CASSFKGQGGTEAFF.

This clone came up a few times. The V and J genes are TRBV30 and TRBJ1-5, with 9 bases fitting TRBD1. V was pared by 3 bases and J by 6 bases, with 6 bases of the junction left unmatched. The CDR3 has 14 residues. Germline V gene sequence: CDR1 GTSNPN, CDR2 SVGIG (reference sequence). The CDR3 bases are TGTGCCTGGAGACAGGGGGCATCCAGTCAGCCCCAGCATTTT. Protein product: CAWRQGASSQPQHF.

This clone was counted a few times. The rearrangement joins TRBV2 to TRBJ2-2; TRBD2 matches 7 bases. The CDR3 spans 17 residues. V dropped 0 bases and J dropped 1; count of bases not matched to a gene: 5. CDR1 SNHLY and CDR2 FYNNEI come from the germline V gene. The CDR3: CASSEAAGEGNTGELFF. The CDR3, as DNA: TGTGCCAGCAGTGAAGCGGCGGGGGAGGGGAACACCGGGGAGCTGTTTTTT.

The V gene is TRBV27, the J gene TRBJ1-3; 7 nucleotides align to TRBD1. Trimming took 4 bases from V and 0 from J; bases not matched to a gene: 9. Germline V gene data show CDR1 as MNHEY and CDR2 as SMNVEV (reference sequence). The CDR3 spans 17 residues. The chain's CDR3 is CASSSPYRGASGNTIYF. The CDR3 nucleotides read TGTGCCAGCAGTTCACCATACAGGGGCGCCTCTGGAAACACCATATATTTT.

The chain couples TRBV7-2 to TRBJ2-2; TRBD2 matches at 10 bases. The CDR3 has 14 residues. Trimming took 5 bases from V and 13 from J; bases not matched to a gene: 10. Germline loops: CDR1 SGHTA, CDR2 FQGNSA. The CDR3 nucleotides are TGTGCCAGCAGCCCCGGACTAGCGGCCGGTGGGCTGTTTTTT. Translated, it gives CASSPGLAAGGLFF. Full variable domain (rest looked up from reference TRBV7-2 and TRBJ2-2): GAGVSQSPSNKVTEKGKDVELRCDPISGHTALYWYRQSLGQGLEFLIYFQGNSAPDKSGLPSDRFSAERTGGSVSTLTIQRTQQEDSAVYLCASSPGLAAGGLFFGEGSRLTVL.

There are a few counts of this clone. J is TRBJ1-1 and V is TRBV2; D not resolved. The V end lost 4 bases, the J end lost 3 bases, and 9 bases lay between the germline ends. The CDR3 contains 13 residues. Germline V gene sequence: CDR1 SNHLY, CDR2 FYNNEI. The CDR3 is CASSVDRDTEAFF. CDR3 coding DNA: TGTGCCAGCAGTGTAGATCGGGACACTGAAGCTTTCTTT.

The rearrangement uses TRBV5-4 and TRBJ2-7, with 10 bases lining up with TRBD2. The CDR3 sequence is 14 residues long. The germline V gene has CDR1 SGHNT and CDR2 YYREEE (reference sequence). The V segment lost 4 bases and the J segment 1 base; nucleotides outside the gene matches: 2. Here the CDR3 DNA reads TGTGCCAGCAGCCCTAGCGGGAGTTCCTACGAGCAGTACTTC. It yields the protein CASSPSGSSYEQYF.